The 13 T cell receptor beta chains given below trace back to one sample, sequenced in a study of T-cell memory formation after mild COVID-19. Using its own MiXCR run on the 5' RACE reads, TCRdb lists one record per CDR3 protein. The data hold about 500,000 distinct CDR3 sequences, with roughly 20% observed a single time. Sequencing was done on a sample of PBMCs or a T cell subset sorted from them (not recorded which). These receptors were obtained from an adult woman who had mild COVID-19 (a few samples of this study predate the infection). Cell type and time point are not known.

V and J are TRBV9 and TRBJ1-2, with D unclear. Deletions cut 3 bases from V and 5 bases from J, with 17 bases between. From germline, CDR1 is SGDLS and CDR2 YYNGEE. This CDR3 is built from 15 residues. This chain's CDR3 is CASSGGSGVPYGYTF. The CDR3 DNA reads TGTGCCAGCAGCGGAGGGTCCGGGGTGCCTTATGGCTACACCTTC.

The sample holds a few counts of this clonotype. This chain uses TRBV12-3 or TRBV12-4 with TRBJ1-1; D is uncertain. Trimming pared 10 bases from V and 6 bases from J, leaving 18 bases between. The CDR3 totals 13 residues. Here the CDR3 DNA reads TGTGCCACCGGGAGACGGGGAGCTGCTGAAGCTTTCTTT. Amino acids: CATGRRGAAEAFF.

This clonotype was counted between two and nine times. The CDR3 spells CASSISEYQPQHF. CDR3 coding DNA: TGTGCCAGTAGTATTTCTGAGTATCAGCCCCAGCATTTT. The J gene is TRBJ1-5, the V gene TRBV19; no definite D call. The ends were cut back, 3 bases at V and 5 bases at J, with 8 bases in the middle. The CDR3 runs to 13 residues. Germline CDR1 and CDR2: LNHDA and SQIVND (reference sequence).

V and J are TRBV5-1 and TRBJ1-2; 8 bases are a match to TRBD1. Germline lookup yields CDR1 SGHRS and CDR2 YFSETQ. Trimming cost V 0 bases and J 4 bases; bases outside gene matches: 8. The CDR3 totals 16 residues. The CDR3 DNA follows: TGCGCCAGCAGCTTGGAGGCAGGGGGCTACATCTATGGCTACACCTTC. Translating it yields CASSLEAGGYIYGYTF.

The gene calls are TRBV12-3 or TRBV12-4 and TRBJ2-2; no definite D call. V was trimmed by 5 bases and J by 6 bases, leaving 10 bases between them. CDR3 size: 13 residues. CDR3 in amino acids: CASSGHLAGELFF. CDR3 sequence (DNA): TGTGCCAGCAGTGGGCATCTGGCCGGGGAGCTGTTTTTT.

Notes on this clonotype: An end of the junction does not agree with germline; a read error may underlie this. This chain connects TRBV27 to TRBJ2-2, with D tentatively TRBD2 (5 bases). Germline V gives CDR1 MNHEY, CDR2 SMNVEV (reference sequence). The CDR3 is made up of 14 amino acids. The CDR3 here is CAIAPGYPTGELYF. CDR3 coding DNA: TGTGCCATAGCACCCGGCTACCCCACCGGGGAGCTGTATTTT.

This CDR3 is CSVLQGNPYEQYF. For the CDR3, the DNA is TGCAGCGTCCTACAGGGGAACCCCTACGAGCAGTACTTC. The chain has TRBV29-1 and TRBJ2-7; 7 bases agree with TRBD1. Per the germline V gene, CDR1 is SQVTM and CDR2 is ANQGSEA. CDR3 length equals 13 residues. Losses at the gene ends were 6 bases for V and 2 bases for J; bases not matched to a gene: 7.

This clonotype was observed a few times. CDR3 sequence reads: CASSHGGGDQETQYF. The CDR3 nucleotides read TGCGCCAGCAGCCACGGGGGGGGTGACCAAGAGACCCAGTACTTC. V usage is TRBV5-1 and J usage is TRBJ2-5; 8 bases agree with TRBD2. Germline CDR1 SGHRS, CDR2 YFSETQ. This CDR3 is built from 15 residues. J lost 0 bases, V lost 4 bases, and 5 bases had no gene match.

The chain combines TRBV30 with TRBJ2-3; D unresolved. The germline V and J ends were trimmed by 1 base and 2 bases, with 7 bases remaining between them. There are 13 residues in the CDR3. The germline gives CDR1 GTSNPN, CDR2 SVGIG (reference sequence). CDR3 loop: CAWSGTHTDTQYF. CDR3 bases: TGTGCCTGGAGTGGAACTCACACAGATACGCAGTATTTT.

The sample holds a few counts of this clonotype. CDR3 coding DNA: TGTGCCAGTAGTCCCGGGGGCTCGAACACTGAAGCTTTCTTT. As protein: CASSPGGSNTEAFF. The genes are TRBV19 and TRBJ1-1; possibly TRBD1 for D (6 bases). The germline gives CDR1 LNHDA, CDR2 SQIVND (reference sequence). V dropped 5 bases and J dropped 1 base, with 11 bases sitting between them. This CDR3 is built from 14 residues.

The chain employs TRBV7-3 and TRBJ2-1, with TRBD2 matching 8 bases. The CDR3 sequence is 13 residues long. CDR1 and CDR2 (germline): SGHTA, FQGTGA. V was pared by 3 bases and J by 10 bases, with 5 bases of the junction left unmatched. CDR3 residues: CASSFSLAGEQFF. In DNA form, the CDR3 reads TGTGCCAGCAGCTTCTCCCTAGCGGGCGAGCAGTTCTTC. The full variable domain, its missing parts supplied by reference TRBV7-3 and TRBJ2-1, is GAGVSQTPSNKVTEKGKYVELRCDPISGHTALYWYRQSLGQGPEFLIYFQGTGAADDSGLPNDRFFAVRPEGSVSTLKIQRTERGDSAVYLCASSFSLAGEQFFGPGTRLTVL.

The chain links TRBV11-2 to TRBJ2-2, with D maybe TRBD1 (6 bases). This CDR3 has 13 residues. The germline V gene has CDR1 SGHAT and CDR2 FQNNGV. V dropped 7 bases and J dropped 6 bases, with 12 bases sitting between them. This CDR3 reads CASTGDRAGELFF. CDR3 in DNA: TGTGCCAGCACAGGGGACCGGGCCGGGGAGCTGTTTTTT.

The chain carries TRBV4-2 and TRBJ1-4; TRBD1 matches at 8 bases. CDR1 and CDR2 (germline): LGHNA, YNFKEQ. V gave up 1 base and J gave up 3 bases; unmatched junction bases: 1. CDR3 size: 15 residues. For the CDR3, the DNA is TGTGCCAGCAGCCAAGGACAGGGGCCTAATGAAAAACTGTTTTTT. This codes for CASSQGQGPNEKLFF.